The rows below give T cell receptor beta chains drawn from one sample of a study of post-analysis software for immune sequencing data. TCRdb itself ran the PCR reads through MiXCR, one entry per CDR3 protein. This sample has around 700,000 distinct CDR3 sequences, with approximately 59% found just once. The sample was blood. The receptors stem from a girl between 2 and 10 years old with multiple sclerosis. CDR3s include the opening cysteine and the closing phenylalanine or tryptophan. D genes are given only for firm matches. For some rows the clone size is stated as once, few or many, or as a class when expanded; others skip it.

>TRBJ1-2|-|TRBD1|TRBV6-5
CASSYVKTGTGYTF
TGTGCCAGCAGTTACGTCAAGACAGGGACCGGCTACACCTTC
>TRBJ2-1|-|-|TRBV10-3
CAISLAPNEQFF
TGTGCCATCAGCTTGGCCCCGAATGAGCAGTTCTTC
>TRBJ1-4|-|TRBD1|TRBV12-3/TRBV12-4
CASRQGGVEKLFF
TGTGCCAGCAGACAGGGGGGCGTGGAAAAACTGTTTTTT
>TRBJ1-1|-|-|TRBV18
CASSPPRGLNTEAFF
TGTGCCAGCTCACCACCGAGGGGACTGAACACTGAAGCTTTCTTT
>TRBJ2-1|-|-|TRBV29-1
CSVTHGDRYNEQFF
TGCAGCGTGACGCACGGGGACCGCTACAATGAGCAGTTCTTC
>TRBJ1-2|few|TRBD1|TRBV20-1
CSAPGQGPYGYTF
TGCAGTGCCCCGGGACAGGGGCCCTATGGCTACACCTTC
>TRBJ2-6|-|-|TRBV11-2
CASSLGGPLLPGANVLTF
TGTGCCAGCAGCTTAGGGGGACCCCTATTGCCTGGGGCCAACGTCCTGACTTTC
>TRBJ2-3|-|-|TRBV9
CASSPGPPADTQYF
TGTGCCAGCAGCCCCGGCCCGCCCGCAGATACGCAGTATTTT
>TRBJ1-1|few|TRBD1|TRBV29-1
CSVDTGQGMNTEAFF
TGCAGCGTTGATACGGGACAGGGTATGAACACTGAAGCTTTCTTT
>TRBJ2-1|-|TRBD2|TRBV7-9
CASSLVGTSQFF
TGTGCCAGCAGCTTAGTGGGGACTAGTCAGTTCTTC
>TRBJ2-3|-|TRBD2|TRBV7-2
CASSLVAGWADTQYF
TGTGCCAGCAGCTTAGTAGCGGGATGGGCAGATACGCAGTATTTT
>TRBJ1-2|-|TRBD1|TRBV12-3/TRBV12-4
CASSSRTGNGYTF
TGTGCCAGCAGTTCCCGGACAGGGAATGGCTACACCTTC
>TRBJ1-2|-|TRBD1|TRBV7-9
CASSGTGRYGYTF
TGTGCCAGCAGCGGGACAGGGAGGTATGGCTACACCTTC
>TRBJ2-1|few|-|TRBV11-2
CASSLNSWGNEQFF
TGTGCCAGCAGCTTAAACTCGTGGGGGAATGAGCAGTTCTTC
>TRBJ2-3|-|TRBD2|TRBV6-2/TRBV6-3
CASNLRTSGDGDTQYF
TGTGCCAGCAACCTGAGGACTAGCGGGGATGGAGATACGCAGTATTTT
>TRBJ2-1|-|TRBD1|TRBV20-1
CSAPGQRYNEQFF
TGCAGTGCTCCGGGACAGAGGTACAATGAGCAGTTCTTC
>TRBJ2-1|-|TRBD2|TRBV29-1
CSVRLVSGANEQFF
TGCAGCGTGCGTTTAGTCAGCGGGGCCAATGAGCAGTTCTTC
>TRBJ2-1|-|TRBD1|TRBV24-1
CATSAPQGPSYNEQFF
TGTGCCACCAGTGCCCCACAGGGGCCTTCCTACAATGAGCAGTTCTTC
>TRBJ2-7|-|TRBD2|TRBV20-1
CSARTTTSGLGTQYF
TGCAGTGCTAGAACTACCACTAGCGGCCTAGGAACCCAGTACTTC
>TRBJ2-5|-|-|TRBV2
CASSEDFGTTSQETQYF
TGTGCCAGCAGTGAAGATTTTGGGACGACCTCCCAAGAGACCCAGTACTTC
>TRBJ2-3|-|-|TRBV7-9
CASSSIPRGTDTQYF
TGTGCCAGCAGCTCTATTCCCAGGGGAACAGATACGCAGTATTTT
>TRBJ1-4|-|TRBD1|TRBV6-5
CASSYGVDREVYEKLFF
TGTGCCAGCAGTTACGGAGTCGACAGGGAGGTATATGAAAAACTGTTTTTT
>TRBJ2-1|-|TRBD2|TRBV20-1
CSAPGTSGFNEQFF
TGCAGTGCTCCCGGGACTAGCGGATTCAATGAGCAGTTCTTC